Sequencing of this T cell receptor beta chain was carried out in a study of cytomegalovirus exposure and HLA in healthy donors. V lost 4 bases, J lost 6 bases, and 7 bases lay in between. CDR1 is SGHDN, CDR2 FVKESK, per germline. The CDR3 loop spans 12 amino acids. The PCR used 60 Vbeta and 13 Jbeta primers. Only in-frame clones appear in the TCRdb table, and some are missing; sequencing was by immunoSEQ multiplex PCR. This listing includes about 200,000 clones. This sequence joins TRBV14 and TRBJ1-3; D uncertain. Sequencing used PBMCs. This TCR came from a girl aged 2 to 9 in good health and CMV-seropositive. The CDR3 protein is CASSRRENTIYF. The CDR3 DNA reads TGTGCCAGCAGCCGACGGGAAAACACCATATATTTT.